This TCR beta chain was sequenced for a study of CD8 T cells in ankylosing spondylitis. Regarding the study as a whole: From matched ankylosing spondylitis synovial fluid, disease-linked clones were reportedly recovered at significantly enriched levels. Within ankylosing spondylitis blood, a TCR beta motif made up of seven or eight highly homologous variants appeared to be characteristic.

Libraries for TCR beta were made by quantitative 5'-RACE with molecular barcodes. One entry per CDR3 protein results from TCRdb running MiXCR on the 5' RACE reads. The sample consists of about 220,000 distinct CDR3 sequences, about 7% of them appearing once. V lost 1 base and J lost 2; bases outside the gene matches: 8. Germline V gene sequence: CDR1 SGHDN, CDR2 FVKESK. The CDR3 spans 17 residues. This clonotype has at least ten counts. Its specificity is not known. The gene calls are TRBV14 and TRBJ2-3; TRBD2 matches at 8 bases. The specimen sequenced was blood, either unsorted or a sorted T cell fraction (not recorded which). The receptor's source is a male donor with ankylosing spondylitis. The CDR3 coding sequence is TGTGCCAGCAGCCAAGTTAACTTAGCGGGACTCACAGATACGCAGTATTTT. Protein: CASSQVNLAGLTDTQYF.